A single sample gave rise to the 25 T cell receptor beta chains below, sequenced in a study of radiotherapy plus CTLA-4 blockade in lung cancer. This table comes from immunoSEQ multiplex PCR, and its TCRdb copy is limited to in-frame clones, with some not included. The table has about 85,000 clones, approximately 86% seen once. This specimen consisted of peripheral blood, obtained from a patient treated with radiotherapy plus ipilimumab. Every receptor here comes from a human donor with non-small cell lung cancer who had a partial response to radiotherapy plus ipilimumab.

V is TRBV2 and J is TRBJ1-2; a possible D gene is TRBD1 (6 bases). V was pared by 3 bases and J by 4 bases, with 18 bases between. The CDR3 totals 16 residues. CDR1 is SNHLY and CDR2 is FYNNEI in the germline V gene. The CDR3 sequence is CASSEYRGGGGYGYTF. The DNA for the CDR3 is TGTGCCAGCAGTGAGTACCGTGGGGGCGGCGGCTATGGCTACACCTTC.

The chain recombines TRBV19 with TRBJ2-1; 10 nucleotides line up with TRBD2. The CDR3 is made up of 13 amino acids. With V trimmed by 6 bases and J by 7 bases, 3 bases remained unmatched. Per the germline V gene, CDR1 is LNHDA and CDR2 is SQIVND (reference sequence). The CDR3 coding sequence is TGTGCCAGTAGGCCGACTAGCGGGAATGAGCAGTTCTTC. It codes for CASRPTSGNEQFF.

Only one count was recorded for this clone. This chain joins TRBV5-5 and TRBJ1-5; 10 nucleotides agree with TRBD1. The CDR3 has 15 amino acids. Unmatched junction bases numbered 6, after V lost 3 bases and J lost 6 bases. Germline V gene data show CDR1 as SGHKS and CDR2 as YYEKEE (reference sequence). The CDR3 reads CASSWGTGVIQPQHF. In nucleotides, the CDR3 is TGTGCCAGCAGCTGGGGGACAGGGGTTATTCAGCCCCAGCATTTT. The whole variable domain, filled in from reference TRBV5-5 and TRBJ1-5, reads DAGVTQSPTHLIKTRGQQVTLRCSPISGHKSVSWYQQVLGQGPQFIFQYYEKEERGRGNFPDRFSARQFPNYSSELNVNALLLGDSALYLCASSWGTGVIQPQHFGDGTRLSIL.

This chain joins TRBV29-1 and TRBJ2-1, with TRBD2 matching 7 bases. Germline CDR1 and CDR2: SQVTM and ANQGSEA. The CDR3 length is 13 residues. The V segment lost 6 bases and the J segment 4 bases; nucleotides outside the gene matches: 6. CDR3: CSVSGTTYNEQFF. In nucleotides, the CDR3 is TGCAGCGTCAGCGGGACTACTTACAATGAGCAGTTCTTC.

V is TRBV7-9 and J is TRBJ2-4, with no clear D. V was shortened by 4 bases and J by 0 bases, with 13 bases between the two germline ends. CDR1 SEHNR and CDR2 FQNEAQ come from the germline V gene (reference sequence). The CDR3 loop spans 16 amino acids. CDR3 in amino acids: CASSSSVQLAKNIQYF. CDR3 sequence (DNA): TGTGCCAGCAGCTCTTCGGTTCAACTAGCCAAAAACATTCAGTACTTC.

V is TRBV18 and J is TRBJ1-1; the match to TRBD1 covers 8 bases. The CDR3 is 16 residues long. Germline values: CDR1 KGHSH, CDR2 LQKENI. J was trimmed by 0 bases and V by 3 bases; bases with no gene match: 6. In nucleotides, the CDR3 is TGTGCCAGCTCACCGGGGACAGGTCGGGTGAACACTGAAGCTTTCTTT. Protein sequence: CASSPGTGRVNTEAFF.

The chain has TRBV18 and TRBJ2-7; D is uncertain. The ends were cut back, 0 bases at V and 0 bases at J, with 9 bases in the middle. Looked up from germline, CDR1 is KGHSH and CDR2 is LQKENI. This CDR3 has 15 residues. The CDR3 sequence: CASSPPSQSSYEQYF. CDR3 DNA sequence: TGTGCCAGCTCACCACCATCACAGAGCTCCTACGAGCAGTACTTC.

This chain joins TRBV6-5 and TRBJ1-2; the D gene is possibly TRBD1 (5 bases). V lost 0 bases and J lost 7, with 15 bases in between. The length of the CDR3 is 15 residues. CDR1 is MNHEY and CDR2 is SVGAGI in the germline V gene. The CDR3 region has the DNA TGTGCCAGCAGTTACTCGAGGCGACAGACGGCTGGCTACACCTTC. As protein: CASSYSRRQTAGYTF.

The sample holds a few counts of this clone. The CDR3 sequence is CASSDSSTNTEAFF. The CDR3 coding sequence is TGTGCCAGTAGCGACAGCAGCACGAACACTGAAGCTTTCTTT. V is TRBV19 and J is TRBJ1-1; TRBD1 is a possible D gene (5 bases). From germline, CDR1 is LNHDA and CDR2 SQIVND (reference sequence). The CDR3 is made up of 14 amino acids. Trimming pared 6 bases from V and 1 base from J, leaving 12 bases between.

CDR3 nucleotides: TGTGCCAGCTCACCATCACTAGCCGGGGAGCTGTTTTTT. Translated, it gives CASSPSLAGELFF. The J gene is TRBJ2-2, the V gene TRBV18; tentative D call: TRBD2 (5 bases). Germline lookup yields CDR1 KGHSH and CDR2 LQKENI. Trimming took 2 bases from V and 6 from J, leaving 7 bases between them. The CDR3 has 13 amino acids.

Concerning this clone: An end of the junction does not agree with germline; a read error may underlie this. The V and J genes are TRBV29-1 and TRBJ2-2, with 7 bases identical to TRBD1. Germline lookup yields CDR1 SQVTM and CDR2 ANQGSEA. The CDR3 sequence is 14 residues long. The CDR3 loop is CSVEGTANTGELFF. Written as DNA, the CDR3 is TGCAGCGTGGAAGGGACAGCGAACACCGGGGAGCTGTTTTTT.

The rearrangement uses TRBV6-5 and TRBJ2-7; possible D gene TRBD2, 5 bases. Germline V gene data show CDR1 as MNHEY and CDR2 as SVGAGI. Trimming left V 5 bases short and J 4 bases short, with 9 bases between. This CDR3 is 12 amino acids long. CDR3 in amino acids: CASSESGYEQYF. The DNA for the CDR3 is TGTGCCAGCAGTGAATCGGGATACGAGCAGTACTTC.

In DNA, the CDR3 is TGTGCCAGCAGTGCCCTTATTAGTAATCAGCCCCAGCATTTT. Translating gives CASSALISNQPQHF. The chain employs TRBV2 and TRBJ1-5; D remains ambiguous. From germline, CDR1 is SNHLY and CDR2 FYNNEI. The CDR3 runs to 14 residues. Trimming shortened V by 4 bases and J by 4 bases, and 11 bases separated the two germline ends.

The chain is built from TRBV7-2 and TRBJ2-1; 13 nucleotides align to TRBD2. Looked up from germline, CDR1 is SGHTA and CDR2 is FQGNSA. The trim removed 5 bases at V and 0 bases at J, leaving 4 bases unmatched. This CDR3 spans 17 amino acids. The DNA for the CDR3 is TGTGCCAGCAGCCCCCGGACTAGCGGGGGCTCCTACAATGAGCAGTTCTTC. It is translated as CASSPRTSGGSYNEQFF.

J is TRBJ2-1 and V is TRBV6-5; TRBD2 aligns across 9 bases. J gave up 9 bases and V 6 bases, and 9 bases lay outside the gene matches. The CDR3 extends over 14 amino acids. Looked up from germline, CDR1 is MNHEY and CDR2 is SVGAGI. The CDR3 region is CASSIGLAQGEQFF. The CDR3 coding sequence is TGTGCCAGCAGCATCGGACTAGCGCAGGGTGAGCAGTTCTTC.

The chain combines TRBV9 with TRBJ1-6, with D unclear. The CDR3 contains 15 residues. Trimming pared 0 bases from V and 8 bases from J, leaving 12 bases between. The germline gives CDR1 SGDLS, CDR2 YYNGEE. CDR3 sequence (DNA): TGTGCCAGCAGCGTAGAGCCCTCCGCGGATTCACCCCTCCACTTT. This codes for CASSVEPSADSPLHF.

Comment on this clone: The germline gene is not matched at one end of the junction; a read error may be the cause. V is TRBV10-3 and J is TRBJ1-4; 7 nucleotides match TRBD1. Germline V gene lookup returns CDR1 ENHRY and CDR2 SYGVKD. The CDR3 is 14 amino acids. CDR3 sequence (DNA): TGTGCCATCAGCCCCGGGACAGAAAATGAAAAACTGCTTTTT. Protein: CAISPGTENEKLLF.

The rearrangement uses TRBV7-3 and TRBJ1-1; D is perhaps TRBD1 (5 bases). The germline CDR1 and CDR2 sequences are SGHTA and FQGTGA. V lost 1 base and J 6 bases, leaving 15 bases between the germline ends. The CDR3 length is 15 residues. Here the CDR3 reads CASSLRGGRQSEAFF. In DNA, the CDR3 is TGTGCCAGCAGCTTAAGGGGGGGTAGGCAGTCTGAAGCTTTCTTT.

In its sample, this clone was seen once. V gene TRBV6-5 combines with J gene TRBJ2-1, with 10 bases identical to TRBD1. J lost 7 bases, V lost 6 bases, and 9 bases had no gene match. This CDR3 contains 15 residues. Germline CDR1 is MNHEY and CDR2 is SVGAGI. CDR3 nucleotides: TGTGCCAGCAGACGACAGGGGGCCCAGGGTAATGAGCAGTTCTTC. It is translated as CASRRQGAQGNEQFF.

The chain uses TRBV19 and TRBJ2-1, with 10 positions matching TRBD1. The germline V gene encodes CDR1 LNHDA and CDR2 SQIVND (reference sequence). Trimming took 4 bases from V and 6 from J; bases not matched to a gene: 18. The CDR3 is 19 residues long. The DNA for the CDR3 is TGTGCCAGTAGTACAAGGACAGGGGGAGGACCCATGGGCCCCAATGAGCAGTTCTTC. Translation: CASSTRTGGGPMGPNEQFF. Supplemented by reference TRBV19 and TRBJ2-1, the full variable domain reads DGGITQSPKYLFRKEGQNVTLSCEQNLNHDAMYWYRQDPGQGLRLIYYSQIVNDFQKGDIAEGYSVSREKKESFPLTVTSAQKNPTAFYLCASSTRTGGGPMGPNEQFFGPGTRLTVL.

The J gene is TRBJ1-2, the V gene TRBV5-1; D not certain. The CDR3 totals 15 residues. The V gene lost 0 bases and the J gene lost 1 base, with 10 bases spanning the gap. Germline lookup yields CDR1 SGHRS and CDR2 YFSETQ. The CDR3 loop reads CASSLGAANNYGYTF. The CDR3 nucleotides are TGCGCCAGCAGCTTGGGGGCAGCCAATAACTATGGCTACACCTTC.

The chain carries TRBV7-8 and TRBJ1-2; 8 bases align to TRBD1. The CDR3 is made up of 15 amino acids. Germline CDR1 SGHVS, CDR2 FQNEAQ. V lost 1 base and J lost 4; bases outside the gene matches: 5. The CDR3 loop is CASSLGTGSGYGYTF. For the CDR3, the DNA is TGTGCCAGCAGCTTAGGGACAGGGAGTGGCTATGGCTACACCTTC.

The chain employs TRBV21-1 and TRBJ2-1; the table's TRBD1 call for D was not verified on the DNA. TRBV21-1 is an annotated pseudogene. The CDR3 is 14 amino acids. The CDR3 coding sequence is TGTGCCAGCAGCAAAGGGCGCAGGGGGGATGAGCAGTTCTTC. Protein product: CASSKGRRGDEQFF.

This chain's CDR3 is CASSLVRLAVGELFF. CDR3 coding DNA: TGTGCCAGCAGCTTGGTTCGCCTAGCGGTAGGGGAGCTGTTTTTT. This chain uses TRBV5-6 with TRBJ2-2; 7 bases match TRBD2. From germline, CDR1 is SGHDT and CDR2 YYEEEE. CDR3 length equals 15 residues. The V and J ends lost 0 bases and 8 bases, in that order; junction bases with no gene match: 7.

In its sample, this clone was seen a few times. The chain couples TRBV5-1 to TRBJ2-1; 9 bases are a match to TRBD2. The CDR3 contains 16 residues. Unmatched junction bases numbered 13, after V lost 4 bases and J lost 8 bases. In germline, CDR1 is SGHRS, CDR2 YFSETQ. CDR3 residues: CASSRRASGIGDEQFF. DNA for the CDR3: TGCGCCAGCAGCCGGAGGGCTAGCGGGATAGGGGATGAGCAGTTCTTC.